These T cell receptor beta chains were read from a single sample in a study of blood T cell repertoires in COVID-19. Profiled with immunoSEQ multiplex PCR; TCRdb holds only in-frame clones, not every one. The sample lists about 130,000 clones, about four fifths occurring once. Sequencing was carried out using peripheral blood. These receptors originate from a woman aged 80 or over with acute or convalescent COVID-19. The CDR3 runs from the conserved cysteine through the conserved F or W. D genes are given only for firm matches. Rows may omit the clone size; those that give it use once, few, many or a size class.

size: -; D: -; V: TRBV27; J: TRBJ1-6; DNA: TGTGCCAGCAGTTCCCCTACAGGTTCACCCCTCCACTTT; CDR3: CASSSPTGSPLHF
size: -; D: TRBD1; V: TRBV5-1; J: TRBJ2-5; DNA: TGCGCCAGCAGCTTGTTACCTACCGGACAGGCGCAAGAGACCCAGTACTTC; CDR3: CASSLLPTGQAQETQYF
size: -; D: -; V: TRBV7-3; J: TRBJ1-4; DNA: TGTGCCAGCAGCCAAGGACAGCTCAAGAATGAAAAACTGTTTTTT; CDR3: CASSQGQLKNEKLFF
size: -; D: TRBD1; V: TRBV10-2; J: TRBJ2-3; DNA: TGCGCCAGCAGTGAGGGACAGGGTCCAAATACGCAGTATTTT; CDR3: CASSEGQGPNTQYF
size: -; D: -; V: TRBV4-3; J: TRBJ2-6; DNA: TGCGCCAGCAGCCAAGATGGTGCGGGGAACGGGGCCAACGTCCTGACTTTC; CDR3: CASSQDGAGNGANVLTF
size: -; D: TRBD2; V: TRBV19; J: TRBJ2-2; DNA: TGTGCCAGTAGCCCAGCGGGGCGTACCGGGGAGCTGTTTTTT; CDR3: CASSPAGRTGELFF
size: -; D: -; V: TRBV6-5; J: TRBJ1-1; DNA: TGTGCCAGCAGTACAGGGACGGTGGCAGCTTTCTTT; CDR3: CASSTGTVAAFF
size: -; D: -; V: TRBV3-1/TRBV3-2; J: TRBJ2-1; DNA: TGTGCCAGCAGCCGGTCGGATGAGCAGTTCTTC; CDR3: CASSRSDEQFF
size: -; D: TRBD1; V: TRBV10-1; J: TRBJ2-3; DNA: TGCGCCAGCAGGGGGACAGACAACACAGATACGCAGTATTTT; CDR3: CASRGTDNTDTQYF
size: -; D: TRBD1; V: TRBV10-3; J: TRBJ1-1; DNA: TGTGCCAGCGGACAGGGCATGACTGAAGCTTTCTTT; CDR3: CASGQGMTEAFF
size: -; D: -; V: TRBV18; J: TRBJ1-5; DNA: TGTGCCAGCTCACCCTATAGGGGTGACCAGCCCCAGCATTTT; CDR3: CASSPYRGDQPQHF
size: -; D: TRBD1; V: TRBV12-3/TRBV12-4; J: TRBJ2-7; DNA: TGTGCCAGCAGTTTAGACGGTCGGACAGGGCAGTACTTC; CDR3: CASSLDGRTGQYF
size: -; D: -; V: TRBV13; J: TRBJ1-1; DNA: TGTGCCAGCAGCTTGGGCAGAATTATCACTGAAGCTTTCTTT; CDR3: CASSLGRIITEAFF
size: -; D: -; V: TRBV12-5; J: TRBJ1-1; DNA: TGTGCTAGTGGTTTCCTGACAGTCCGTACTGAAGCTTTCTTT; CDR3: CASGFLTVRTEAFF
size: -; D: -; V: TRBV18; J: TRBJ2-7; DNA: TGTGCCAGCTCACCTCGATTAAGCTCCGGGGTCCCTACCTACGAGCAGTACTTC; CDR3: CASSPRLSSGVPTYEQYF
size: -; D: TRBD1; V: TRBV19; J: TRBJ1-1; DNA: TGTGCCAGTACTACAGGGGTGGGGTACACTGAAGCTTTCTTT; CDR3: CASTTGVGYTEAFF
size: -; D: -; V: TRBV6-5; J: TRBJ1-1; DNA: TGTGCCAGCAGTTACGACGAAGGGGGAAACACTGAAGCTTTCTTT; CDR3: CASSYDEGGNTEAFF
size: -; D: -; V: TRBV9; J: TRBJ2-5; DNA: TGTGCCAGCAGCATACGGACAAGGGAGACCCAGTACTTC; CDR3: CASSIRTRETQYF
size: -; D: TRBD1; V: TRBV10-3; J: TRBJ2-2; DNA: TGTGCCATCAGGACTCAGGGGGACACCGGGGAGCTGTTTTTT; CDR3: CAIRTQGDTGELFF
size: -; D: -; V: TRBV16; J: TRBJ1-3; DNA: TGTGCCAGCAGCCGAGGAGGAAACACCATATATTTT; CDR3: CASSRGGNTIYF
size: -; D: -; V: TRBV19; J: TRBJ1-2; DNA: TGTGCCAGTAGTAATTGGACAGATTACTATGGCTACACCTTC; CDR3: CASSNWTDYYGYTF
size: -; D: -; V: TRBV30; J: TRBJ2-7; DNA: TGTGCCTGGAGTTGGGGCAGGGGGGACTACGAGCAGTACTTC; CDR3: CAWSWGRGDYEQYF
size: -; D: TRBD1; V: TRBV6-2/TRBV6-3; J: TRBJ2-5; DNA: TGTGCCAGCAGTAAGACAGGGAATCGTGAGACCCAGTACTTC; CDR3: CASSKTGNRETQYF
size: -; D: TRBD1; V: TRBV13; J: TRBJ1-5; DNA: TGTGCCAGCAGCCTGGGACAGGGAGCTGATAGCAATCAGCCCCAGCATTTT; CDR3: CASSLGQGADSNQPQHF
size: -; D: TRBD1; V: TRBV6-5; J: TRBJ1-2; DNA: TGTGCCAGCAGTACAGGGGGCTTGGCCTATGGCTACACCTTC; CDR3: CASSTGGLAYGYTF
size: -; D: -; V: TRBV11-1; J: TRBJ2-3; DNA: TGTGCCAGCAGCTCTAGCGGCACAGATACGCAGTATTTT; CDR3: CASSSSGTDTQYF
size: few; D: -; V: TRBV18; J: TRBJ1-5; DNA: TGTGCCAGCTCACCATCAGGGAACTCCAATCAGCCCCAGCATTTT; CDR3: CASSPSGNSNQPQHF
size: -; D: -; V: TRBV19; J: TRBJ2-7; DNA: TGTGCCAGTAGTCATCGTCAGGGCGGAAGGGACGAGCAGTACTTC; CDR3: CASSHRQGGRDEQYF
size: -; D: -; V: TRBV6-2/TRBV6-3; J: TRBJ2-3; DNA: TGTGCCAGCAGTTATGTGACTGCCACAGATACGCAGTATTTT; CDR3: CASSYVTATDTQYF
size: few; D: -; V: TRBV19; J: TRBJ1-1; DNA: TGTGCCAGTAGGGGCAGGGTGGGCACTGAAGCTTTCTTT; CDR3: CASRGRVGTEAFF
size: -; D: -; V: TRBV2; J: TRBJ1-6; DNA: TGTGCCAGCAGTGTTCAGTACTATAATTCACCCCTCCACTTT; CDR3: CASSVQYYNSPLHF
size: -; D: -; V: TRBV2; J: TRBJ1-1; DNA: TGTGCCAGCAGGCCGGGAGGAGGGAGGAACACTGAAGCTTTCTTT; CDR3: CASRPGGGRNTEAFF
size: -; D: TRBD1; V: TRBV7-9; J: TRBJ2-7; DNA: TGTGCCAGCAGCTTAGCGACAGGGGACGAGCAGTACTTC; CDR3: CASSLATGDEQYF
size: -; D: TRBD1; V: TRBV19; J: TRBJ1-2; DNA: TGTGCCAGTAGTCTACTAGGGACAGCTCCTAACTATGGCTACACCTTC; CDR3: CASSLLGTAPNYGYTF
size: -; D: TRBD1; V: TRBV24-1; J: TRBJ1-2; DNA: TGTGCCACCAGTGATTTTAGCCCGCCCAGGGGGCATTTCTATGGCTACACCTTC; CDR3: CATSDFSPPRGHFYGYTF
size: -; D: -; V: TRBV6-4; J: TRBJ2-4; DNA: TGTGCCAGCAGTGACGGGACATTTGAGTACTTC; CDR3: CASSDGTFEYF
size: -; D: -; V: TRBV5-4; J: TRBJ1-2; DNA: TGTGCCAGCAGCCCGCCCCGGGGCTATGGCTACACCTTC; CDR3: CASSPPRGYGYTF
size: -; D: TRBD1; V: TRBV4-2; J: TRBJ1-2; DNA: TGTGCCAGCAGCCAACCTGGGACAGGGGGTAACTATGGCTACACCTTC; CDR3: CASSQPGTGGNYGYTF
size: -; D: TRBD1; V: TRBV6-1; J: TRBJ1-5; DNA: TGTGCCAGCAGTGAAGAGGAGGGGGCTGGCAATCAGCCCCAGCATTTT; CDR3: CASSEEEGAGNQPQHF
size: -; D: TRBD1; V: TRBV5-1; J: TRBJ2-5; DNA: TGCGCCAGCAGTACGGGGAAGGGGGCCGAGACCCAGTACTTC; CDR3: CASSTGKGAETQYF
size: -; D: -; V: TRBV9; J: TRBJ2-5; DNA: TGTGCCAGCAGCGTAGGACCGGGGGGCCCGGAGACCCAGTACTTC; CDR3: CASSVGPGGPETQYF
size: -; D: TRBD2; V: TRBV2; J: TRBJ2-3; DNA: TGTGCCAGCCATAGCGGGGCGGAGATGAGCTGGGATACGCAGTATTTT; CDR3: CASHSGAEMSWDTQYF
size: -; D: -; V: TRBV18; J: TRBJ2-1; DNA: TGTGCCAGCTCACCGTCGTGGGGCCTCGAATGGTTCTTC; CDR3: CASSPSWGLEWFF
size: once; D: TRBD1; V: TRBV18; J: TRBJ2-7; DNA: TGTGCCAGCTCACCGTCAGGGGGCGCGGAGCAGTACTTC; CDR3: CASSPSGGAEQYF
size: -; D: -; V: TRBV7-6; J: TRBJ1-1; DNA: TGTGCCAGCAGCTTCGGATACCCAGCGGGGAACACTGAAGCTTTCTTT; CDR3: CASSFGYPAGNTEAFF
size: -; D: TRBD1; V: TRBV24-1; J: TRBJ2-1; DNA: TGTGCCACCAGTGCGCAGGGGGAATCGCAGTTCTTC; CDR3: CATSAQGESQFF
size: -; D: TRBD1; V: TRBV30; J: TRBJ1-6; DNA: TGTGCCTGGAAGAGACAGGGGGAGCATAATTCACCCCTCCACTTT; CDR3: CAWKRQGEHNSPLHF
size: -; D: -; V: TRBV5-1; J: TRBJ1-2; DNA: TGCGCCAGCAGCTTGGTTGGGACACCTGTCTATGGCTACACCTTC; CDR3: CASSLVGTPVYGYTF
size: once; D: -; V: TRBV6-6; J: TRBJ1-2; DNA: TGTGCCAGCAGTGGAGGGACGGAGTGGGGCTACACCTTC; CDR3: CASSGGTEWGYTF
size: -; D: TRBD1; V: TRBV7-3; J: TRBJ2-5; DNA: TGTGCCAGCAGCCGCGGGACAGGACTGTACCAAGAGACCCAGTACTTC; CDR3: CASSRGTGLYQETQYF
size: -; D: TRBD1; V: TRBV9; J: TRBJ1-1; DNA: TGTGCCAGCAGCGCACAGGGACAGGGGATGAACACTGAAGCTTTCTTT; CDR3: CASSAQGQGMNTEAFF
size: few; D: -; V: TRBV11-2; J: TRBJ2-7; DNA: TGTGCCAGCAGCTCTCTCTACGAGCAGTACTTC; CDR3: CASSSLYEQYF
size: -; D: -; V: TRBV30; J: TRBJ1-2; DNA: TGTGCCTGGACGTACCCGGGCGCAGGGGCTTCTAACTATGGCTACACCTTC; CDR3: CAWTYPGAGASNYGYTF
size: -; D: -; V: TRBV2; J: TRBJ1-2; DNA: TGTGCCAGCAGAGGACAGATGGACGGCTACACCTTC; CDR3: CASRGQMDGYTF
size: -; D: -; V: TRBV12-3/TRBV12-4; J: TRBJ1-2; DNA: TGTGCCAGCACCCACGGGGGTGTAGGCTACACCTTC; CDR3: CASTHGGVGYTF
size: -; D: TRBD1; V: TRBV6-5; J: TRBJ1-6; DNA: TGTGCCAGCAGTCAGGACAGGGGCGGTTCACCCCTCCACTTT; CDR3: CASSQDRGGSPLHF
size: -; D: -; V: TRBV5-5; J: TRBJ1-4; DNA: TGTGCCAGCAGCTTTTTGCGGACTAATGAAAAACTGTTTTTT; CDR3: CASSFLRTNEKLFF
size: -; D: TRBD1; V: TRBV6-5; J: TRBJ1-5; DNA: TGTGCCAGCATCCTTGGGACAGGAAACAATCAGCCCCAGCATTTT; CDR3: CASILGTGNNQPQHF